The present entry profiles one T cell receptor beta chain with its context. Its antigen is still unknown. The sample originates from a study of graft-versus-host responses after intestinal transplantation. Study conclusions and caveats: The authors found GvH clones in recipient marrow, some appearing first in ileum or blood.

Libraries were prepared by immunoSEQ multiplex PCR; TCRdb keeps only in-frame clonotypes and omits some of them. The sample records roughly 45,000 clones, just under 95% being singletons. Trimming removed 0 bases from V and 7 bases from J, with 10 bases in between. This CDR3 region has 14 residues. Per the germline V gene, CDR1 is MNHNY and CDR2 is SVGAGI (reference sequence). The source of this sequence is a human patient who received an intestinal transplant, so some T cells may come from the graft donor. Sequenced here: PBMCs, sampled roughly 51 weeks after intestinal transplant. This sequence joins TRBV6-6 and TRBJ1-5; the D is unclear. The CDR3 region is CASSYSLGGQPQHF. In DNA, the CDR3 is TGTGCCAGCAGTTACTCGCTGGGAGGCCAGCCCCAGCATTTT.